These 4 T cell receptor beta chains share one sample of origin, sequenced in a study of control samples from healthy donors and cancer patients. Profiled with immunoSEQ multiplex PCR; TCRdb holds only in-frame clones, not every one. Of 150,000 to 200,000 clones in the sample, approximately 94% are singletons; the top ten hold around 8.5%. The sequencing sample was made of blood. These TCRs come from a woman between 35 and 50 years old in good health.

The rearrangement links TRBV5-1 to TRBJ1-1; D is possibly TRBD1 (5 bases). This CDR3 is built from 15 residues. Germline V gene data show CDR1 as SGHRS and CDR2 as YFSETQ. Trimming removed 1 base at V and 5 bases at J, with 15 bases between. CDR3 nucleotide sequence: TGCGCCAGCAGCTTGATTGTCCAGGGAAAAACTGAAGCTTTCTTT. It translates to CASSLIVQGKTEAFF.

This clone was recorded once. This chain joins TRBV18 and TRBJ1-4; possible D gene TRBD1, 5 bases. Germline loops: CDR1 KGHSH, CDR2 LQKENI. The CDR3 has 15 amino acids. The V gene lost 1 base and the J gene lost 7 bases, with 13 bases spanning the gap. In DNA, the CDR3 is TGTGCCAGCTCACCACGAAGTCCGGGGGGTGAAAAACTGTTTTTT. Amino acids: CASSPRSPGGEKLFF.

This chain links TRBV10-3 with TRBJ1-2; D might be TRBD1 (5 bases). Trimming shortened V by 3 bases and J by 4 bases, and 15 bases separated the two germline ends. The CDR3 is made up of 15 amino acids. CDR1 and CDR2 from the germline V gene are ENHRY and SYGVKD. The CDR3 here is CAISDNRQGSYGYTF. The CDR3, as DNA: TGTGCCATCAGTGATAATCGCCAGGGAAGCTATGGCTACACCTTC.

The rearrangement links TRBV29-1 to TRBJ2-3; 7 nucleotides agree with TRBD2. Looked up from germline, CDR1 is SQVTM and CDR2 is ANQGSEA. With 2 bases clipped from V and 3 bases from J, the junction kept 8 bases outside the gene matches. This CDR3 has 15 amino acids. CDR3: CSVEHDGRTTDTQYF. The CDR3, as DNA: TGCAGCGTTGAACATGACGGGAGGACGACAGATACGCAGTATTTT.